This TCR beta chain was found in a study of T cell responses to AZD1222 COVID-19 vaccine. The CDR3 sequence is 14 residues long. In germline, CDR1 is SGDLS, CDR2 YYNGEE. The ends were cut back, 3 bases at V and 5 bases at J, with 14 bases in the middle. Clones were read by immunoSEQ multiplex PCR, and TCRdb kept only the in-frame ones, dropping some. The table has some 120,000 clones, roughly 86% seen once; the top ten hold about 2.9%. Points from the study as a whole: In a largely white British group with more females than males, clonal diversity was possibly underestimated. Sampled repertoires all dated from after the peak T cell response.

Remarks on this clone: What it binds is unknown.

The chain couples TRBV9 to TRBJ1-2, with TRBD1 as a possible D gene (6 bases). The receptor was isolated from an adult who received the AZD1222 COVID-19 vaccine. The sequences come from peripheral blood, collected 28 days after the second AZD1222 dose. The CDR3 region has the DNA TGTGCCAGCAGCGGGGGTAAACAGGGATATGGCTACACCTTC. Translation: CASSGGKQGYGYTF. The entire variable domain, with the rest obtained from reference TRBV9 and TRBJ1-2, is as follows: DSGVTQTPKHLITATGQRVTLRCSPRSGDLSVYWYQQSLDQGLQFLIQYYNGEERAKGNILERFSAQQFPDLHSELNLSSLELGDSALYFCASSGGKQGYGYTFGSGTRLTVV.